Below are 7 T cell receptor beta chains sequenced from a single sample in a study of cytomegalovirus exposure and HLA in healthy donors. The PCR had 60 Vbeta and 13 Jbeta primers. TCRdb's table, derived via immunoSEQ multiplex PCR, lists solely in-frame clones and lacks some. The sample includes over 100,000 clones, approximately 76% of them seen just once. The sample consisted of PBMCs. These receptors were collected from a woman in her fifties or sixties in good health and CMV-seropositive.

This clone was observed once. The CDR3 spells CASSLSLRGNTIYF. The CDR3 DNA reads as TGTGCCAGCAGCTTGTCACTCCGCGGAAACACCATATATTTT. This chain uses TRBV5-6 with TRBJ1-3; D gene ambiguous. CDR3 length: 14 residues. Trimming pared 1 base from V and 4 bases from J, leaving 9 bases between. The V gene's germline CDR1 is SGHDT and CDR2 YYEEEE.

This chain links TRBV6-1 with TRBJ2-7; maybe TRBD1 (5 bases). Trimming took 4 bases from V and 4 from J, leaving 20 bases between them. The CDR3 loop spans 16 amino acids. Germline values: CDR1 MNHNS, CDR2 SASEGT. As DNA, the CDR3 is TGTGCCAGCAGTGTCTCGACAGTTACCTTTTCTTACGAGCAGTACTTC. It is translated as CASSVSTVTFSYEQYF.

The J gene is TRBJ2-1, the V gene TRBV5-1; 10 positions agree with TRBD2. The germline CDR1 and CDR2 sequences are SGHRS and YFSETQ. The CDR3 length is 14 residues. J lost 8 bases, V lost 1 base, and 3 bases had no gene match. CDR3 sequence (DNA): TGCGCCAGCAGCTTGACTAGCGGGATCGATGAGCAGTTCTTC. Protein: CASSLTSGIDEQFF.

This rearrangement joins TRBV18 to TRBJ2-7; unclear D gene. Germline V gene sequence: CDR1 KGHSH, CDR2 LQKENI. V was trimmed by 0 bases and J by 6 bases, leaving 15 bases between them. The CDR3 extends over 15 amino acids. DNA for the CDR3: TGTGCCAGCTCACCACCTGAACACCCGTCGGGCGAGCAGTACTTC. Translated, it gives CASSPPEHPSGEQYF.

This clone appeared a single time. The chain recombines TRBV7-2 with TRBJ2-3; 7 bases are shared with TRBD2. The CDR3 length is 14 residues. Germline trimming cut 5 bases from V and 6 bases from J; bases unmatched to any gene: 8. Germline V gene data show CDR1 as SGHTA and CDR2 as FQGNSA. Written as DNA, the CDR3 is TGTGCCAGCAGCGCTGCTAGCGGCGAGGATACGCAGTATTTT. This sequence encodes CASSAASGEDTQYF.

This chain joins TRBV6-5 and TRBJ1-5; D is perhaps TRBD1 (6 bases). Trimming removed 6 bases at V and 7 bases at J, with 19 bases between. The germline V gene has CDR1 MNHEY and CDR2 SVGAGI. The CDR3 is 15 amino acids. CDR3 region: CASRPANRVGQPQHF. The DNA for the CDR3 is TGTGCCAGCAGACCCGCTAACAGGGTTGGGCAGCCCCAGCATTTT.

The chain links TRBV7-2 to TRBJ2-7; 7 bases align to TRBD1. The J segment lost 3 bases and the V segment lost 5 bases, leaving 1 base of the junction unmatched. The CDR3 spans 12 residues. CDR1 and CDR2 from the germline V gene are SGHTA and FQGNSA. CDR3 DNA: TGTGCCAGCAGCCCAGGGGGCTACGAGCAGTACTTC. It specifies CASSPGGYEQYF.